Reported below is one T cell receptor (beta chain). Researchers made TCR beta libraries by using iRepertoire HTBI primers and running Arm-PCR on CDR3 regions. TCRdb independently ran MiXCR on the multiplex PCR reads; one entry per CDR3 protein. The data contain hundreds of thousands of distinct CDR3 sequences, about 16% of them singletons. Time point defined: newly diagnosed GD, antithyroid drugs for less than 3 months. RNA isolated from PBMCs was used to make the TCR library. This sample is part of a study of regulatory T cells in long-lasting Graves disease. Study summary: Those Graves' patients who were newly diagnosed had been on antithyroid drugs under 3 months.

Germline V gives CDR1 LNHDA, CDR2 SQIVND (reference sequence). V lost 3 bases, J lost 0 bases, and 2 bases stayed unmatched. The CDR3 runs to 15 residues. The sample also formed part of further work on T cells in Graves' hyperthyroidism and ophthalmopathy. As that study records: The study excluded patients with uncontrolled infection, other autoimmune disease, pregnancy or lactation. Clinicians diagnosed patients from clinical symptoms, serum thyroxine and TRAb, thyroid ultrasound and orbital computed tomography. With the HTBI primer set, the TCR CDR3 went through a first round of RT-PCR.

The rearrangement uses TRBV19 and TRBJ1-5; 7 bases line up with TRBD1. The source of this sequence is a woman aged 35-60 years with Graves disease. The sequenced sample was peripheral blood mononuclear cells (PBMCs), obtained at new diagnosis, from a patient treated with antithyroid drugs. Here the CDR3 DNA reads TGTGCCAGTAGTATGACAGGGATTAGCAATCAGCCCCAGCATTTT. Protein: CASSMTGISNQPQHF.